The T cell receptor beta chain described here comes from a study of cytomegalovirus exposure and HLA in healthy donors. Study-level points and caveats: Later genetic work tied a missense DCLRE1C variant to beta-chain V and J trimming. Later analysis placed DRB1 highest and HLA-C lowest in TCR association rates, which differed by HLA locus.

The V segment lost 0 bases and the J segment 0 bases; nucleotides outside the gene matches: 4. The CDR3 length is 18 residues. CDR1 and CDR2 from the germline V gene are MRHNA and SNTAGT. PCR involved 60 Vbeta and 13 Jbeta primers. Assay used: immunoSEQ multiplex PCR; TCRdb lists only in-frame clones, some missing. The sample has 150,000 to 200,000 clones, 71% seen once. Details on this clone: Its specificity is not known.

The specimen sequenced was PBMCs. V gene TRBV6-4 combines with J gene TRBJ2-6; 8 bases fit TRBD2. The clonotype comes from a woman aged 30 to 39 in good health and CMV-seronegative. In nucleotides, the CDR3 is TGTGCCAGCAGTGACTCGGCTAGCGGGTTCTCTGGGGCCAACGTCCTGACTTTC. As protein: CASSDSASGFSGANVLTF.